This TCR beta chain comes out of a study of cytomegalovirus exposure and HLA in healthy donors. Study results and caveats: Most likely, a cluster of highly shared sequence variants arose as a sequencing artifact. The productive fraction for most TCR beta V segments was about 87% or about 30% in an earlier analysis. Later work found that TCR association rates differed between HLA loci; DRB1 had the most and HLA-C the fewest. TCR beta V- and J-gene trimming, according to a later analysis, was linked to a missense DCLRE1C variant.

By share, this clone ranks as medium-sized. The target antigen is unknown. This sample includes further DNA sequences coding for the same CDR3. The PCR employed 60 Vbeta primers together with 13 Jbeta primers. The assay was immunoSEQ multiplex PCR, and TCRdb's table has in-frame clones only and misses some. The table has approximately 59,000 clones, around 62% seen once; the top ten hold roughly 3.1%. Deletions cut 0 bases from V and 2 bases from J, with 9 bases between. The CDR3 is 15 amino acids. CDR1 and CDR2 (germline): MNHEY, SVGAGI. The rearrangement uses TRBV6-5 and TRBJ2-3; possibly TRBD1 for D (6 bases). Material: PBMCs. This receptor was taken from a man aged 25 to 40 in good health and CMV-seronegative. The CDR3 DNA follows: TGTGCCAGCAGTTACTCAGGACAGATCACAGATACGCAGTATTTT. It translates to CASSYSGQITDTQYF.